The next 6 T cell receptor beta chains were all read from a single sample in a study of human T cells and chemical hapten exposure. TCRdb recomputed calls from the RACE reads with MiXCR, one row per CDR3 protein. In the table there are approximately 89,000 distinct CDR3 sequences, roughly 10% of which are singletons. Sample time point: patch test 2, 6 weeks after DPC sensitization. As to treatment: therapeutic diphenylcyclopropenone sensitization with weekly scalp DPC. The input for sequencing was whole blood, taken in connection with sensitization to the hapten diphenylcyclopropenone (DPC). These receptors originate from a young woman with alopecia areata. Some clones in this sample may be carry-over from other donors' samples.

The chain uses TRBV1 and TRBJ2-5; the table's TRBD2 call for D was not verified on the DNA. TRBV1 is given as a pseudogene. The CDR3 length is 12 residues. CDR3 region: CTSPQRYKTQYF. In DNA, the CDR3 is TGCACCAGTCCCCAACGCTATAAGACCCAGTACTTC.

This clonotype has ten or more counts. The CDR3 is CASSQDTPGGYTF. The CDR3 DNA sequence: TGTGCCAGCAGTCAGGACACCCCTGGGGGCTACACCTTC. The chain links TRBV28 to TRBJ1-2, with D maybe TRBD1 (5 bases). Germline V gene data show CDR1 as MDHEN and CDR2 as SYDVKM. Trimming shortened V by 5 bases and J by 8 bases, and 15 bases separated the two germline ends. The CDR3 sequence is 13 residues long.

This clonotype was observed many times. The V call is TRBV5-1, the J call TRBJ2-3; D is possibly TRBD2 (6 bases). Looked up from germline, CDR1 is SGHRS and CDR2 is YFSETQ. Deletions cut 4 bases from V and 3 bases from J, with 15 bases between. The CDR3 runs 15 residues. CDR3 region: CASSLVGEATDTQYF. The CDR3, as DNA: TGCGCCAGCAGCCTGGTAGGGGAGGCTACAGATACGCAGTATTTT.

In this sample, this clonotype turned up many times. The chain recombines TRBV27 with TRBJ2-2, with D tentatively TRBD2 (5 bases). There are 15 residues in the CDR3. Germline CDR1 and CDR2: MNHEY and SMNVEV (reference sequence). V was clipped by 5 bases and J by 7 bases, with 17 bases between them. In nucleotides, the CDR3 is TGTGCCAGCAGTGTGGTCACTGGCCGGGGCGGGGAGCTGTTTTTT. This encodes CASSVVTGRGGELFF.

The gene calls are TRBV11-2 and TRBJ2-1; D possibly uses TRBD1 or TRBD2 (5 bases each). This CDR3 is built from 15 residues. The germline CDR1 and CDR2 sequences are SGHAT and FQNNGV. V was pared by 2 bases and J by 5 bases, with 13 bases between. This CDR3 reads CASSLTREGHNEQFF. The CDR3 nucleotides read TGTGCCAGCAGCTTAACCCGAGAGGGACACAATGAGCAGTTCTTC. Full variable domain (missing parts from reference TRBV11-2 and TRBJ2-1): EAGVAQSPRYKIIEKRQSVAFWCNPISGHATLYWYQQILGQGPKLLIQFQNNGVVDDSQLPKDRFSAERLKGVDSTLKIQPAKLEDSAVYLCASSLTREGHNEQFFGPGTRLTVL.

This clonotype has at least ten counts. V usage is TRBV3-1 and J usage is TRBJ1-1, with a weak D call TRBD1 (6 bases). The germline V and J ends were trimmed by 0 bases and 4 bases, with 15 bases remaining between them. The CDR3 totals 16 residues. Germline loops: CDR1 LGHDT, CDR2 YNNKEL (reference sequence). The CDR3 region has the DNA TGTGCCAGCAGCCAAGAAGGTCGGACAGCGATCACTGAAGCTTTCTTT. Translating gives CASSQEGRTAITEAFF.